A single T cell receptor (beta chain) is shown here with its context. The record originates from a study of blood T cell repertoires in COVID-19. Background on the study: PBMCs, B-cell-depleted T cells, or T cells were the source of the cDNA or gDNA that made up the material.

This CDR3 is 14 amino acids long. Germline V gives CDR1 MDHEN, CDR2 SYDVKM. With 11 bases clipped from V and 5 bases from J, the junction kept 9 bases outside the gene matches. Ages ranged from 18 to 89 years, with residence in under 25 US areas. Cohorts were determined from participant-reported clinical history. The authors' processing: Using reference gene primer amplification, nucleated cell counts were estimated. Clones were sequenced by immunoSEQ multiplex PCR, and TCRdb holds only the in-frame ones, with some missing. V and J calls and clone size are those listed in that table; D and trimming were worked out from the DNA. The table has 180,000 or so clones, approximately 88% seen once.

The chain has TRBV28 and TRBJ1-5, with 10 positions matching TRBD1. Sequenced: PBMCs or T cells enriched from blood (not recorded which). The receptor was isolated from a woman aged 55-69 years who had recovered from COVID-19. CDR3 residues: CASRGTGVYQPQHF. The DNA for the CDR3 is TGTGCCTCCCGAGGGACAGGGGTATATCAGCCCCAGCATTTT.